This T cell receptor beta chain was retrieved from a study of blood T cell repertoires in COVID-19. There are 12 residues in the CDR3. Germline V gene lookup returns CDR1 MDHEN and CDR2 SYDVKM. Trimming shortened V by 3 bases and J by 5 bases, and 7 bases separated the two germline ends. For this clone: This CDR3 is also generated by other DNA sequences in the sample.

Sequencing used immunoSEQ multiplex PCR; TCRdb keeps in-frame clones, though not all of them. The data hold hundreds of thousands of clones, with 70% to 90% observed a single time. This chain uses TRBV28 with TRBJ1-2; no clear D. Sequenced material: peripheral blood. The TCR originated in a man aged 18 to 35 with active or convalescent COVID-19. The CDR3 sequence is CASSLRLYGYTF. CDR3 coding DNA: TGTGCCAGCAGTTTGAGATTATATGGCTACACCTTC.